The sequence of this T cell receptor (beta chain) was determined in a study of beta chain features in type 1 diabetes. Study-wide results and caveats: Among patients with Type 1 diabetes, TCRB CDR3s were moderately but significantly shorter in every one of the four CD4+ subsets.

Sequencing targeted expressed TCRB transcripts, as all isolated RNA had been reverse transcribed. Repertoires were generated with immunoSEQ multiplex PCR, while TCRdb's copy carries only in-frame clones and drops some. The top ten hold roughly 0.54% of the sample, which has 300,000 to 450,000 clones, 8% to 10% seen once. Central memory, naive, regulatory and stem cell-like memory CD4+ cells were sorted by CD45RO/CCR7/CD25/CD127/CD95/CD27. Comment on this clone: Its antigen is unidentified. Other DNA sequences in the sample encode the same CDR3.

The receptor was isolated from a man aged 25-45 years with type 1 diabetes. The sample consisted of central memory CD4+ T cells from blood.

CDR3 loop: CASSVTGAPYEQYF. The CDR3 nucleotides are TGTGCCAGCAGTGTGACAGGGGCCCCCTACGAGCAGTACTTC. The gene calls are TRBV6-1 and TRBJ2-7; 8 nucleotides match TRBD1. The CDR3 spans 14 residues. J was trimmed by 2 bases and V by 4 bases; bases with no gene match: 4. Germline CDR1 reads MNHNS; CDR2 reads SASEGT.